The TCR beta chain described here comes from a study of T cells in Graves' hyperthyroidism and ophthalmopathy. As for the study in general: At initial diagnosis, before any treatment had begun, peripheral blood was obtained.

Using RNA transcripts as the source, TCR beta CDR3 regions were amplified. The study used the HTBI primer set for a first-round RT-PCR of the TCR CDR3. TCRdb used MiXCR to reprocess the multiplex PCR reads, holding one entry per CDR3 protein. The sample holds roughly 180,000 distinct CDR3 sequences, 9.4% seen once. Findings of the study overall: Most thyroid clonotypes with frequency above 0.001 were detected in blood.

Trimming shortened V by 1 base and J by 5 bases, and 8 bases separated the two germline ends. CDR1 is GTSNPN and CDR2 is SVGIG in the germline V gene (reference sequence). The CDR3 is 12 residues long. This clonotype was detected many times. What it recognizes is unknown. Patients between 18 and 65 years old had hyperthyroidism, newly diagnosed and lasting under 2 months. Around 9.8 ml fresh peripheral blood yielded the PBMCs. Sequenced: blood. This chain links TRBV30 with TRBJ2-5; D might be TRBD2 (6 bases). The clonotype comes from a woman between 18 and 29 years old with Graves' hyperthyroidism that later progressed to Graves' ophthalmopathy. This CDR3 reads CAWSAGVETQYF. As DNA, the CDR3 is TGTGCCTGGAGTGCGGGAGTCGAGACCCAGTACTTC. The complete variable domain, with remaining parts taken from reference TRBV30 and TRBJ2-5, reads SQTIHQWPATLVQPVGSPLSLECTVEGTSNPNLYWYRQAAGRGLQLLFYSVGIGQISSEVPQNLSASRPQDRQFILSSKKLLLSDSGFYLCAWSAGVETQYFGPGTRLLVL.